The next 30 T cell receptor beta chains were all read from a single sample in a study of T cell repertoires in cytomegalovirus infection. MiXCR was run by TCRdb on the reads, yielding one entry per CDR3 protein. The table records hundreds of thousands of distinct CDR3 sequences, about 24% of them present only once. The material sequenced was CD8+ T cells from PBMCs. The receptors derive from a human donor in good health (CMV status not recorded). Some clones in this sample may be carry-over from other donors' samples.

The chain combines TRBV14 with TRBJ2-5; 8 bases fit TRBD1. The CDR3 contains 16 residues. The J segment lost 0 bases and the V segment lost 4 bases, leaving 7 bases of the junction unmatched. Germline assignment: CDR1 SGHDN and CDR2 FVKESK. Here the CDR3 DNA reads TGTGCCAGCAGCCCCAGGACAGGGAAGGACCAAGAGACCCAGTACTTC. Residues: CASSPRTGKDQETQYF.

The chain is built from TRBV7-9 and TRBJ2-1; D call uncertain. Trimming left V 1 base short and J 9 bases short, with 10 bases between. This CDR3 comprises 13 residues. Germline CDR1 SEHNR, CDR2 FQNEAQ (reference sequence). CDR3 sequence reads: CASSLGQVGEQFF. CDR3 DNA sequence: TGTGCCAGCAGCTTAGGTCAGGTCGGTGAGCAGTTCTTC. Supplemented by reference TRBV7-9 and TRBJ2-1, the full variable domain reads DTGVSQNPRHKITKRGQNVTFRCDPISEHNRLYWYRQTLGQGPEFLTYFQNEAQLEKSRLLSDRFSAERPKGSFSTLEIQRTEQGDSAMYLCASSLGQVGEQFFGPGTRLTVL.

Regarding this clonotype: This may arise from a read error, as a much more abundant clone is one base away. This chain uses TRBV5-6 with TRBJ2-1; possibly TRBD1 or TRBD2 for D (5 bases each). This CDR3 region has 15 residues. The ends were cut back, 0 bases at V and 2 bases at J, with 9 bases in the middle. Germline V lookup: CDR1 SGHDT, CDR2 YYEEEE. The DNA of the CDR3 is TGTGCCAGCAGCTTGGGCGTGGGGGCCTACAATGAGCAGTTCTTC. As protein: CASSLGVGAYNEQFF.

The sample holds many counts of this clonotype. V gene TRBV7-8 combines with J gene TRBJ2-7; a weak D match, TRBD1 (6 bases). The germline V gene encodes CDR1 SGHVS and CDR2 FQNEAQ. Trimming shortened V by 1 base and J by 5 bases, and 12 bases separated the two germline ends. This CDR3 has 14 residues. The CDR3 reads CASSLDPRGHEQYV. The DNA for the CDR3 is TGTGCCAGCAGCTTAGACCCCAGGGGTCACGAGCAGTACGTC.

This sequence joins TRBV7-9 and TRBJ1-1; tentative D call: TRBD1 (5 bases). V was trimmed by 5 bases and J by 1 base, leaving 14 bases between them. The germline CDR1 and CDR2 sequences are SEHNR and FQNEAQ (reference sequence). This CDR3 comprises 15 residues. This chain's CDR3 is CASSGQNGGNTEAFF. The CDR3, as DNA: TGTGCCAGCAGCGGCCAGAACGGGGGGAACACTGAAGCTTTCTTT.

Many counts were recorded for this clonotype. This chain uses TRBV6-2 or TRBV6-3 with TRBJ1-2; TRBD1 might be the D (5 bases). Trimming shortened V by 5 bases and J by 5 bases, and 12 bases separated the two germline ends. From germline, CDR1 is MNHEY and CDR2 SVGEGT. This CDR3 has 13 residues. The CDR3 loop reads CASSRGVGYGYTF. CDR3 sequence (DNA): TGTGCCAGCAGTAGAGGGGTCGGATATGGCTACACCTTC.

V and J are TRBV4-2 and TRBJ1-5; D uncertain. This CDR3 comprises 20 residues. The germline gives CDR1 LGHNA, CDR2 YNFKEQ. The V and J ends lost 5 bases and 0 bases respectively, with 26 bases between them. CDR3 sequence reads: CASSINHVRSKDNSNQPQHF. CDR3 DNA sequence: TGTGCCAGCAGCATCAACCATGTTCGCAGCAAGGATAATAGCAATCAGCCCCAGCATTTT.

This clonotype was seen only a few times. J is TRBJ2-1 and V is TRBV20-1; no reliable D call. CDR1 and CDR2 from the germline V gene are DFQATT and SNEGSKA (reference sequence). The CDR3 length is 11 residues. Trimming shortened V by 3 bases and J by 5 bases, and 5 bases separated the two germline ends. Here the CDR3 reads CSASENNEQFF. The CDR3 DNA follows: TGCAGTGCTAGCGAGAACAATGAGCAGTTCTTC.

A few counts support this clonotype. For the CDR3, the DNA is TGCAGCGTTGACCCTGGACTAGCGGGGCCCGGGAATGAGCAGTTCTTC. Residues: CSVDPGLAGPGNEQFF. The rearrangement joins TRBV29-1 to TRBJ2-1; TRBD2 matches 12 bases. The germline CDR1 and CDR2 sequences are SQVTM and ANQGSEA. This CDR3 spans 16 amino acids. V dropped 3 bases and J dropped 7; count of bases not matched to a gene: 10.

The chain is built from TRBV7-6 and TRBJ2-3; D is ambiguous. Germline CDR1 is SGHVS and CDR2 is FNYEAQ. V gave up 3 bases and J gave up 6 bases, with 13 bases separating them. This CDR3 has 14 residues. CDR3 in DNA: TGTGCCAGCAGCTTGGTAGCCCGGACGGATACGCAGTATTTT. This sequence encodes CASSLVARTDTQYF.

This clonotype was counted only a few times. The chain uses TRBV28 and TRBJ2-1, with no clear D. This CDR3 is 13 amino acids long. CDR1 MDHEN and CDR2 SYDVKM come from the germline V gene. V was cut by 5 bases and J by 6 bases, with 11 bases left in between. Here the CDR3 DNA reads TGTGCCAGCAGTATCTCCCCGGGCAATGAGCAGTTCTTC. It specifies CASSISPGNEQFF.

The rearrangement joins TRBV20-1 to TRBJ2-7; D uncertain. The V and J ends lost 1 base and 5 bases respectively, with 12 bases between them. CDR1 is DFQATT and CDR2 is SNEGSKA in the germline V gene (reference sequence). This CDR3 comprises 13 residues. The CDR3 nucleotides are TGCAGTGCTAGAGGCGCTATTATGGACGAGCAGTACTTC. It is translated as CSARGAIMDEQYF.

This clonotype was recorded a few times. The chain carries TRBV7-6 and TRBJ1-1, with D uncertain. Trimming pared 1 base from V and 5 bases from J, leaving 14 bases between. The CDR3 extends over 15 amino acids. Germline CDR1 SGHVS, CDR2 FNYEAQ. Here the CDR3 DNA reads TGTGCCAGCAGCTTAGACCGGGGAAGTCAAACTGAAGCTTTCTTT. The encoded protein is CASSLDRGSQTEAFF. The whole variable domain, filled in from reference TRBV7-6 and TRBJ1-1, reads GAGVSQSPRYKVTKRGQDVALRCDPISGHVSLYWYRQALGQGPEFLTYFNYEAQQDKSGLPNDRFSAERPEGSISTLTIQRTEQRDSAMYRCASSLDRGSQTEAFFGQGTRLTVV.

V usage is TRBV6-5 and J usage is TRBJ2-7; D unresolved. Between the trimmed V and J ends, which lost 7 bases and 2 bases, there was a span of 18 bases. Germline V CDR1 and CDR2: MNHEY, SVGAGI. This CDR3 is built from 15 residues. The CDR3, as DNA: TGTGCCAGCAACCCAATCAACAGATCTCCCTACGAGCAGTACTTC. This gives the protein CASNPINRSPYEQYF.

The table lists this clonotype with a few counts. The rearrangement links TRBV10-2 to TRBJ2-7, with D possibly TRBD2 on 6 matching bases. V was pared by 6 bases and J by 2 bases, with 14 bases between. Germline values: CDR1 WSHSY, CDR2 SAAADI. This CDR3 contains 14 residues. CDR3: CASRPFPGAYEQYV. In DNA form, the CDR3 reads TGCGCCAGCAGACCCTTTCCGGGGGCCTACGAGCAGTACGTC.

This chain uses TRBV6-5 with TRBJ1-2, with D maybe TRBD1 (5 bases). Trimming left V 0 bases short and J 7 bases short, with 9 bases between. CDR3 length equals 13 residues. CDR1 MNHEY and CDR2 SVGAGI come from the germline V gene. The CDR3 loop reads CASSYSTAGGYTF. CDR3 nucleotides: TGTGCCAGCAGTTACTCGACAGCCGGTGGCTACACCTTC.

In its sample, this clonotype was seen many times. The CDR3 loop is CASTRREGNQPQHF. CDR3 DNA: TGTGCCAGCACCCGACGGGAAGGCAATCAGCCCCAGCATTTT. The chain carries TRBV7-2 and TRBJ1-5; D gene uncertain. V lost 7 bases and J lost 2, with 12 bases in between. Germline CDR1 is SGHTA and CDR2 is FQGNSA. The length of the CDR3 is 14 residues.

This CDR3 is CSASAAASTDTQYF. In DNA form, the CDR3 reads TGCAGTGCTAGCGCGGCGGCCAGCACAGATACGCAGTATTTT. The chain uses TRBV20-1 and TRBJ2-3; D gene ambiguous. Germline V gene lookup returns CDR1 DFQATT and CDR2 SNEGSKA (reference sequence). The CDR3 extends over 14 amino acids. V was cut by 3 bases and J by 0 bases, with 10 bases left in between.

Concerning this clonotype itself: A read error may explain this, as a much larger clone is one base away. This chain joins TRBV28 and TRBJ1-4, with 7 bases fitting TRBD1. CDR1 is MDHEN, CDR2 SYDVKM, per germline. V shed 4 bases, J shed 6 bases, and the junction held 14 bases outside the gene matches. CDR3 length equals 17 residues. The CDR3 DNA reads TGTGCCAGCAGTTACCTTTGGGGGGACAGCTCTGATGAAAAACTGTTTTTT. Translation gives CASSYLWGDSSDEKLFF.

In this sample, this clonotype turned up a few times. The J gene is TRBJ2-7, the V gene TRBV2; the D gene is possibly TRBD2 (6 bases). Germline V gives CDR1 SNHLY, CDR2 FYNNEI. The V gene lost 9 bases and the J gene lost 1 base, with 13 bases spanning the gap. This CDR3 has 13 amino acids. The CDR3 region is CASRTGVSYEQYF. The DNA of the CDR3 is TGTGCCAGTAGGACGGGAGTGTCCTACGAGCAGTACTTC.

This clonotype appeared many times. The chain combines TRBV19 with TRBJ1-5; 11 nucleotides match TRBD1. This CDR3 is built from 19 residues. V was clipped by 5 bases and J by 2 bases; unmatched bases: 14. The germline V gene encodes CDR1 LNHDA and CDR2 SQIVND (reference sequence). The CDR3 nucleotides are TGTGCCAGTAGTTTCGAACCCGGGACAGGGGGACCGGGCAATCAGCCCCAGCATTTT. Translating it yields CASSFEPGTGGPGNQPQHF.

The V and J genes are TRBV6-2 or TRBV6-3 and TRBJ2-7; tentatively, D is TRBD2 (6 bases). V gave up 7 bases and J gave up 3 bases, with 13 bases separating them. CDR3 length equals 13 residues. Germline V CDR1 and CDR2: MNHEY, SVGEGT. CDR3 nucleotides: TGTGCCAGCAAATGGGACTCCGGCTACGAGCAGTACTTC. Amino acids: CASKWDSGYEQYF.

This clonotype was recorded once. The genes are TRBV27 and TRBJ1-1; possible D gene TRBD1, 5 bases. Germline CDR1 reads MNHEY; CDR2 reads SMNVEV (reference sequence). The length of the CDR3 is 14 residues. V lost 0 bases, J lost 5 bases, and 10 bases lay in between. The CDR3 sequence: CASSLSVGVTEAFF. The CDR3 DNA follows: TGTGCCAGCAGTTTATCCGTAGGGGTTACTGAAGCTTTCTTT.

This clonotype was found a few times. The V call is TRBV24-1, the J call TRBJ2-1; D unclear. The CDR3 runs 15 residues. V was clipped by 3 bases and J by 6 bases, with 14 bases between them. CDR1 is KGHDR and CDR2 is SFDVKD in the germline V gene. The CDR3 loop is CATSDRVGIGNEQFF. In DNA, the CDR3 is TGTGCCACCAGTGATCGGGTAGGGATTGGCAATGAGCAGTTCTTC.

The table lists this clonotype with many counts. CDR3 in DNA: TGTGCCAGCAGACCCGACAGCTCTGGGGCCAACGTCCTGACTTTC. Protein sequence: CASRPDSSGANVLTF. J is TRBJ2-6 and V is TRBV28; a weak D match, TRBD1 (5 bases). V lost 6 bases and J lost 0, with 9 bases in between. CDR3 size: 15 residues. Germline V gives CDR1 MDHEN, CDR2 SYDVKM.

The chain has TRBV5-1 and TRBJ2-5; 10 nucleotides line up with TRBD2. CDR3 length: 16 amino acids. With V trimmed by 5 bases and J by 1 base, 8 bases remained unmatched. CDR1 is SGHRS, CDR2 YFSETQ, per germline. In DNA, the CDR3 is TGCGCCAGCAGTGCTCCTAGCGGGGGCAGCCAAGAGACCCAGTACTTC. Its translation: CASSAPSGGSQETQYF.

The chain couples TRBV7-6 to TRBJ2-1, with 16 bases aligning to TRBD2. Looked up from germline, CDR1 is SGHVS and CDR2 is FNYEAQ. This CDR3 has 18 amino acids. J gave up 11 bases and V 1 base, and 11 bases lay outside the gene matches. CDR3 bases: TGTGCCAGCAGCTTAGAGCCGGGACTAGCGGGGGGGGAGTCTAAGCAGTTCTTC. The encoded protein is CASSLEPGLAGGESKQFF.

This clonotype was counted between two and nine times. The chain links TRBV29-1 to TRBJ2-7; no clear D. Germline V gene lookup returns CDR1 SQVTM and CDR2 ANQGSEA. The CDR3 runs to 13 residues. The V gene lost 7 bases and the J gene lost 0 bases, with 13 bases spanning the gap. This chain's CDR3 is CSAAFSTSYEQYF. The CDR3 DNA is TGCAGCGCGGCCTTTTCGACCTCCTACGAGCAGTACTTC.

The genes are TRBV12-3 or TRBV12-4 and TRBJ2-3; no reliable D call. This CDR3 is 14 amino acids long. The V end lost 2 bases, the J end lost 6 bases, and 12 bases lay between the germline ends. The CDR3 DNA follows: TGTGCCAGCAGTTTAAATCTTGGTAGGGATACGCAGTATTTT. This encodes CASSLNLGRDTQYF.

As to this clonotype: At one of its ends the junction is not consistent with the germline gene, which may arise from a read error. The chain links TRBV29-1 to TRBJ1-1; D is perhaps TRBD1 (6 bases). This CDR3 has 14 residues. Germline CDR1 is SQVTM and CDR2 is ANQGSEA. The DNA for the CDR3 is TGCAGCGTTGATAAGGGGGACCTGAACACTGAAACTTTCTTT. Protein product: CSVDKGDLNTETFF.